This entry is about one T cell receptor (beta chain). What it binds is unknown. Unique molecular identifiers tagged the TCR beta cDNA libraries. TCRdb reprocessed the PCR reads via MiXCR and lists one record per CDR3 protein. The table includes about 380,000 distinct CDR3 sequences, roughly 36% detected once. CDR1 MNHEY and CDR2 SMNVEV come from the germline V gene (reference sequence). This CDR3 region has 12 residues. Trimming removed 9 bases from V and 7 bases from J, with 15 bases in between. This specimen comes from a study of post-analysis software for immune sequencing data. Looking at the study overall: Relapsing-remitting, secondary progressive and progressive-relapsing forms of multiple sclerosis all featured among disease courses.

Notes on the study in general: Controls had significantly higher normalized Chao1 diversity than multiple sclerosis patients. TRBV5-6, TRBV5-1 and TRBV20-1 belonged to a set of about five TRBV segments that were more frequent in patients than controls.

The chain links TRBV27 to TRBJ1-2; D might be TRBD1 (5 bases). The TCR was taken from a girl under 18 with multiple sclerosis. Sequencing input: blood. Written as DNA, the CDR3 is TGTGCCAGTTGGGGAGGGGATCGTGGCTACACCTTC. Its translation is CASWGGDRGYTF.